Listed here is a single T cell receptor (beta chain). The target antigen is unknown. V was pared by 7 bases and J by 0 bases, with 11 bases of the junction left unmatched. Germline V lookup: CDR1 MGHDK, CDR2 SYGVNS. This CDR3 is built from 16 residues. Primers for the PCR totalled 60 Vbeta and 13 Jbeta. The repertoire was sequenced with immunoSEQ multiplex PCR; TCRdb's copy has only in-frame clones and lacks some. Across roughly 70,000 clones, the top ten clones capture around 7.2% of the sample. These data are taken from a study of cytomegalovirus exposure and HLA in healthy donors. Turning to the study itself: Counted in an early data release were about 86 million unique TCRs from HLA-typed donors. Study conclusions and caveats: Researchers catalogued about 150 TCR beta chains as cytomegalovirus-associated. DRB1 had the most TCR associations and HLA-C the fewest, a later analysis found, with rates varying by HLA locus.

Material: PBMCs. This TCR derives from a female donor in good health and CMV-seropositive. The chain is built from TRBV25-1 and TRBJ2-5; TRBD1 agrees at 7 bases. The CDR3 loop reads CASTTAGGWYQETQYF. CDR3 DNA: TGTGCCAGCACCACTGCAGGGGGTTGGTACCAAGAGACCCAGTACTTC.